Listed here are 27 T cell receptor beta chains from one sample, sequenced in a study of CXCR3-negative and CXCR3-positive naive CD8 T cells. These TCRs are of unknown antigen specificity. Study-wide points: Relative to CXCR3-negative naive cells, CXCR3-positive naive cells had more hydrophobic TRB CDR3s.

All TRB cDNA libraries came from 5' RACE performed with UMI labels. No DNA is given; TCRdb re-called the 5' RACE reads and lists each CDR3 protein once. The ten top clones account for under 0.8%, within a sample of under 85,000 distinct CDR3 sequences. What was sequenced was naive CXCR3+ CD8+ T cells from blood. The subset was: CD45RO-CCR7+CD27+CD95- naive CD8+ T cells expressing CXCR3 (TNR3+). The receptors were sampled from a human donor in good health. Some clones in this sample may be carry-over from other donors' samples.

J is TRBJ2-7 and V is TRBV29-1; TCRdb's assignment of TRBD1 cannot be checked, as there is no DNA. The germline V gene encodes CDR1 SQVTM and CDR2 ANQGSEA. This CDR3 comprises 15 residues. The CDR3: CSVEDTDPRNYEQHF.

The rearrangement links TRBV29-1 to TRBJ1-1; TCRdb calls TRBD1, which cannot be checked without DNA. In germline, CDR1 is SQVTM, CDR2 ANQGSEA. The length of the CDR3 is 14 residues. CDR3: CSVEGSLWGTEASF.

This rearrangement joins TRBV5-5 to TRBJ2-7; TCRdb returns TRBD1, unconfirmable since there is no DNA. Looked up from germline, CDR1 is SGHKS and CDR2 is YYEKEE (reference sequence). The CDR3 consists of 14 residues. The CDR3 reads CASSLARATGVEYF. The full variable domain, completed using reference TRBV5-5 and TRBJ2-7, is DAGVTQSPTHLIKTRGQQVTLRCSPISGHKSVSWYQQVLGQGPQFIFQYYEKEERGRGNFPDRFSARQFPNYSSELNVNALLLGDSALYLCASSLARATGVEYFGPGTRLTVT.

The CDR3 here is CASSLYRGIYEQYF. The genes are TRBV28 and TRBJ2-7; the D call from TCRdb, TRBD1, cannot be confirmed without DNA. CDR1 is MDHEN and CDR2 is SYDVKM in the germline V gene. The CDR3 consists of 14 residues.

The J gene is TRBJ2-1, the V gene TRBV20-1. Germline V gene data show CDR1 as DFQATT and CDR2 as SNEGSKA (reference sequence). The CDR3 runs to 13 residues. The CDR3 region is CSARVDDYNEQFF.

V gene TRBV5-4 combines with J gene TRBJ1-5; the TCRdb D gene call, TRBD1, has no DNA to confirm it. The CDR3 is made up of 15 amino acids. The germline V gene has CDR1 SGHNT and CDR2 YYREEE (reference sequence). This CDR3 is CASSSGGASNQPQHF.

The rearrangement links TRBV7-8 to TRBJ2-2; TCRdb's D gene call, TRBD2, goes unchecked for lack of DNA. This CDR3 is 14 amino acids long. CDR1 is SGHVS, CDR2 FQNEAQ, per germline. Here the CDR3 reads CASAGTPNTGELFF.

V usage is TRBV20-1 and J usage is TRBJ2-7; TCRdb's D call of TRBD1 is untestable without DNA. This CDR3 has 13 amino acids. From germline, CDR1 is DFQATT and CDR2 SNEGSKA (reference sequence). The CDR3 is CSASPGEFYEQYF.

The chain uses TRBV27 and TRBJ1-1. The CDR3 contains 13 residues. Per germline, CDR1 MNHEY and CDR2 SMNVEV (reference sequence). CDR3 sequence reads: CASSNGVGTEAFF.

The V gene is TRBV7-6, the J gene TRBJ2-1; TCRdb names TRBD1, which stays unverified in the absence of DNA. Looked up from germline, CDR1 is SGHVS and CDR2 is FNYEAQ. The length of the CDR3 is 17 residues. CDR3 amino acids: CASSSSTRDRGRNEQFF.

The chain recombines TRBV27 with TRBJ2-5; checking the TCRdb D call of TRBD1 is not possible without DNA. Germline lookup yields CDR1 MNHEY and CDR2 SMNVEV (reference sequence). This CDR3 has 14 residues. CDR3 sequence: CASSLSTGVETQYF.

J is TRBJ2-1 and V is TRBV7-8; TCRdb calls TRBD1, which cannot be checked without DNA. The CDR3 runs to 16 residues. The germline V gene encodes CDR1 SGHVS and CDR2 FQNEAQ. The CDR3 is CASSQRGDSSYNEQFF.

The chain carries TRBV7-9 and TRBJ2-7; TCRdb picks TRBD2, but there is no DNA to check that call. Germline assignment: CDR1 SEHNR and CDR2 FQNEAQ (reference sequence). CDR3 length: 13 residues. The chain's CDR3 is CASSPAASYEQYF.

The chain is built from TRBV12-3 or TRBV12-4 and TRBJ2-7; there is no DNA to check the TCRdb D call of TRBD1. CDR3 length equals 15 residues. The CDR3 reads CASTSPTGALYEQYF.

The genes are TRBV6-5 and TRBJ1-2. This CDR3 region has 13 residues. From germline, CDR1 is MNHEY and CDR2 SVGAGI. CDR3 loop: CASSYSRGYGYTF.

Its frequency marks this clonotype as medium-sized (0.01 to 0.1%). This chain joins TRBV20-1 and TRBJ1-1. Germline lookup yields CDR1 DFQATT and CDR2 SNEGSKA (reference sequence). This CDR3 has 12 amino acids. The CDR3 region is CSAPSGVTEAFF.

The chain is built from TRBV28 and TRBJ2-1; TCRdb selects TRBD2, and the lack of DNA leaves this call unchecked. Germline lookup yields CDR1 MDHEN and CDR2 SYDVKM. The CDR3 contains 14 residues. CDR3 amino acids: CASRKSRDYNEQFF.

The V call is TRBV7-3, the J call TRBJ2-3; TCRdb's D call of TRBD1 is untestable without DNA. The V gene's germline CDR1 is SGHTA and CDR2 FQGTGA. The CDR3 length is 16 residues. The CDR3 is CASSSGTGGLEDTQYF.

Here the CDR3 reads CASSQDLPPSGVYQETQYF. V usage is TRBV4-3 and J usage is TRBJ2-5; the TCRdb call, TRBD2, lacks DNA for checking. The CDR3 is 19 residues long. Germline-derived CDR1 and CDR2 are LGHNA and YSLEER.

V gene TRBV29-1 combines with J gene TRBJ2-7. Germline CDR1 is SQVTM and CDR2 is ANQGSEA. The CDR3 runs 16 residues. CDR3 amino acids: CSVEDESSGSSYEQYF.

The V gene is TRBV4-2, the J gene TRBJ2-7; TCRdb calls TRBD1, which cannot be checked without DNA. CDR1 and CDR2 from the germline V gene are LGHNA and YNFKEQ. The CDR3 is made up of 15 amino acids. CDR3 residues: CASSQGDSSSYEQYF.

The chain uses TRBV28 and TRBJ2-1; checking the TCRdb D call of TRBD2 is not possible without DNA. Germline loops: CDR1 MDHEN, CDR2 SYDVKM. The CDR3 runs 17 residues. This CDR3 reads CASSFAERGSSYNEQFF.

The chain couples TRBV24-1 to TRBJ2-2; absent DNA, TCRdb's TRBD1 call cannot be checked. The germline CDR1 and CDR2 sequences are KGHDR and SFDVKD. The CDR3 loop spans 16 amino acids. CDR3 in amino acids: CATSETDRENTGELFF.

The V call is TRBV14, the J call TRBJ2-2. Germline V gene sequence: CDR1 SGHDN, CDR2 FVKESK. The CDR3 is made up of 15 amino acids. The CDR3 is CASSQSNQNTGELFF.

V and J are TRBV29-1 and TRBJ2-1; TCRdb selects TRBD1, and the lack of DNA leaves this call unchecked. Germline CDR1 and CDR2: SQVTM and ANQGSEA. The CDR3 is 13 amino acids. CDR3 sequence reads: CSVARGRYNEQFF.

The chain combines TRBV6-6 with TRBJ2-7; TCRdb returns TRBD1, unconfirmable since there is no DNA. Germline loops: CDR1 MNHNY, CDR2 SVGAGI (reference sequence). The CDR3 covers 17 residues. The CDR3 here is CASSWDRGRRGSYEQYF.

The chain carries TRBV12-3 or TRBV12-4 and TRBJ2-2; TCRdb selects TRBD1, and the lack of DNA leaves this call unchecked. The CDR3 totals 14 residues. CDR3 loop: CASSGQANTGELFF.